A single sample gave rise to the 23 T cell receptor beta chains below, sequenced in a study of blood T cell repertoires in COVID-19. Sequenced by immunoSEQ multiplex PCR; TCRdb stores in-frame clones only, minus some. The repertoire holds about 200,000 clones, with roughly nine tenths as singletons. Sequencing input: peripheral blood. The receptors were sampled from a woman in her forties or fifties with acute or convalescent COVID-19.

This chain links TRBV4-2 with TRBJ1-4; D may be TRBD1 (6 bases). Germline CDR1 is LGHNA and CDR2 is YNFKEQ. This CDR3 has 14 amino acids. The V and J ends lost 5 bases and 8 bases respectively, with 15 bases between them. CDR3 sequence (DNA): TGTGCCAGCAGCGTGAAGGGGGTACAGGAAAAACTGTTTTTT. It is translated as CASSVKGVQEKLFF.

The chain has TRBV27 and TRBJ1-5, with D perhaps TRBD1 (5 bases). The ends were cut back, 4 bases at V and 3 bases at J, with 13 bases in the middle. CDR3 length: 15 residues. Germline CDR1 reads MNHEY; CDR2 reads SMNVEV (reference sequence). CDR3 sequence reads: CASSSGWAFNQPQHF. The DNA of the CDR3 is TGTGCCAGCAGTTCAGGGTGGGCCTTCAATCAGCCCCAGCATTTT.

The chain employs TRBV5-8 and TRBJ2-5; 13 bases agree with TRBD2. Germline CDR1 SGHTS, CDR2 YDEGEE. The V and J ends lost 4 bases and 2 bases, in that order; junction bases with no gene match: 8. This CDR3 has 17 residues. The CDR3 spells CASSHGLAGATQETQYF. As DNA, the CDR3 is TGTGCCAGCAGCCACGGACTAGCGGGGGCAACTCAAGAGACCCAGTACTTC.

The V and J genes are TRBV30 and TRBJ1-2; 7 bases are a match to TRBD1. V gave up 0 bases and J gave up 4 bases; unmatched junction bases: 11. Germline CDR1 and CDR2: GTSNPN and SVGIG (reference sequence). This CDR3 region has 16 residues. CDR3: CAWSVFATGTLYGYTF. The CDR3 coding sequence is TGTGCCTGGAGTGTATTCGCGACAGGGACCCTCTATGGCTACACCTTC.

This sequence joins TRBV5-6 and TRBJ1-2, with 12 positions matching TRBD1. V was clipped by 0 bases and J by 4 bases; unmatched bases: 13. The germline CDR1 and CDR2 sequences are SGHDT and YYEEEE. The CDR3 consists of 19 residues. The CDR3 protein is CASSLATGTGGARVYGYTF. CDR3 sequence (DNA): TGTGCCAGCAGCTTGGCAACCGGGACAGGGGGCGCGAGGGTCTATGGCTACACCTTC.

The chain is built from TRBV29-1 and TRBJ2-3; D perhaps matches TRBD1 (6 bases). The CDR3 contains 14 residues. Between the trimmed V and J ends, which lost 3 bases and 0 bases, there was a span of 10 bases. CDR1 and CDR2 (germline): SQVTM, ANQGSEA. The CDR3 protein is CSVDSGASTDTQYF. DNA of the CDR3: TGCAGCGTTGACTCAGGGGCCAGCACAGATACGCAGTATTTT.

The rearrangement uses TRBV7-3 and TRBJ2-5; the D gene is possibly TRBD1 (5 bases). Between the trimmed V and J ends, which lost 3 bases and 3 bases, there was a span of 8 bases. The CDR3 is 13 residues long. CDR1 and CDR2 from the germline V gene are SGHTA and FQGTGA. In DNA form, the CDR3 reads TGTGCCAGCAGCTTTTCCAGGGAAGAGACCCAGTACTTC. It yields the protein CASSFSREETQYF.

The rearrangement joins TRBV5-1 to TRBJ1-2; 9 nucleotides agree with TRBD1. Germline CDR1 reads SGHRS; CDR2 reads YFSETQ. The CDR3 totals 15 residues. Trimming took 4 bases from V and 1 from J; bases not matched to a gene: 5. This CDR3 is CASSPGDRDNYGYTF. The CDR3 coding sequence is TGCGCCAGCAGCCCCGGGGACAGGGATAACTATGGCTACACCTTC.

This clone was observed a few times. The V call is TRBV30, the J call TRBJ1-5, with D unresolved. Germline values: CDR1 GTSNPN, CDR2 SVGIG (reference sequence). Trimming left V 0 bases short and J 6 bases short, with 9 bases between. The CDR3 has 13 amino acids. DNA for the CDR3: TGTGCCTGGAGTGTAGTGGGAGGTCAGCCCCAGCATTTT. Protein: CAWSVVGGQPQHF.

This rearrangement joins TRBV6-5 to TRBJ2-7; TRBD1 agrees at 11 bases. This CDR3 comprises 12 residues. V trimming: 8 bases; J trimming: 8 bases; junction bases outside the gene matches: 5. In germline, CDR1 is MNHEY, CDR2 SVGAGI. Written as DNA, the CDR3 is TGTGCCAGCGGGGGGACAGGGGGTCAGCAGTACTTC. Protein: CASGGTGGQQYF.

This sequence joins TRBV20-1 and TRBJ1-5, with a tentative D call TRBD1 (5 bases). With 3 bases removed from V and 2 bases from J, the gap between germline ends came to 14 bases. The germline CDR1 and CDR2 sequences are DFQATT and SNEGSKA (reference sequence). The CDR3 is 15 residues long. CDR3 loop: CSASGAGVGNQPQHF. The CDR3 nucleotides read TGCAGTGCTAGTGGGGCCGGGGTTGGCAATCAGCCCCAGCATTTT.

The V gene is TRBV4-1, the J gene TRBJ2-7; 11 nucleotides match TRBD2. The germline CDR1 and CDR2 sequences are MGHRA and YSYEKL. J gave up 2 bases and V 0 bases, and 6 bases lay outside the gene matches. The CDR3 consists of 17 residues. The CDR3 sequence is CASSQDRTSGPTYEQYF. Written as DNA, the CDR3 is TGCGCCAGCAGCCAAGATAGGACTAGCGGGCCTACCTACGAGCAGTACTTC.

This clone was found once. The CDR3 spells CSVEEGTGKNEQYF. Written as DNA, the CDR3 is TGCAGCGTTGAGGAAGGGACAGGGAAGAACGAGCAGTACTTC. V is TRBV29-1 and J is TRBJ2-7, with 9 bases fitting TRBD1. V shed 3 bases and J 5 bases; nucleotides not matched to a gene: 8. The germline CDR1 and CDR2 sequences are SQVTM and ANQGSEA. The CDR3 loop spans 14 amino acids.

This clone was seen a single time. This chain uses TRBV27 with TRBJ1-5, with 8 bases identical to TRBD1. Germline lookup yields CDR1 MNHEY and CDR2 SMNVEV (reference sequence). The length of the CDR3 is 16 residues. The junction had 15 bases not matched to a gene; V was cut back by 5 bases and J by 9 bases. CDR3 residues: CASSPQPGQGNLPQHF. CDR3 coding DNA: TGTGCCAGCAGTCCTCAGCCCGGACAGGGTAACCTGCCCCAGCATTTT.

The V gene is TRBV4-1, the J gene TRBJ2-7; 9 nucleotides line up with TRBD2. Per the germline V gene, CDR1 is MGHRA and CDR2 is YSYEKL. V shed 3 bases, J shed 1 base, and the junction held 7 bases outside the gene matches. The CDR3 totals 16 residues. This CDR3 reads CASSQASGALSYEQYF. In DNA, the CDR3 is TGCGCCAGCAGCCAGGCTAGCGGGGCCTTATCCTACGAGCAGTACTTC.

The genes are TRBV2 and TRBJ1-2, with 8 bases identical to TRBD1. The CDR3 runs to 14 residues. Germline CDR1 is SNHLY and CDR2 is FYNNEI. Trimming at V came to 4 bases and at J to 5 bases, leaving 6 bases not matched to a gene. In nucleotides, the CDR3 is TGTGCCAGCAGTGCGCAGGGGGCAGAGTATGGCTACACCTTC. It yields the protein CASSAQGAEYGYTF.

This chain links TRBV5-8 with TRBJ1-5, with 7 bases fitting TRBD1. V lost 5 bases to trimming and J lost 5 bases; unmatched junction nucleotides: 13. CDR3 length: 16 amino acids. Looked up from germline, CDR1 is SGHTS and CDR2 is YDEGEE. The CDR3 nucleotides read TGTGCCAGCAGGCCCGTCGGGACAGACCGCGATCAGCCCCAGCATTTT. Its protein product is CASRPVGTDRDQPQHF.

V and J are TRBV7-9 and TRBJ2-1; 10 nucleotides match TRBD2. There are 14 residues in the CDR3. The germline V gene has CDR1 SEHNR and CDR2 FQNEAQ (reference sequence). Trimming took 4 bases from V and 6 from J; bases not matched to a gene: 3. The chain's CDR3 is CASSSSGGPNEQFF. CDR3 in DNA: TGTGCCAGCAGCTCTAGCGGGGGACCCAATGAGCAGTTCTTC.

The J gene is TRBJ2-7, the V gene TRBV13, with 9 nucleotides matching TRBD2. The J segment lost 1 base and the V segment lost 5 bases, leaving 6 bases of the junction unmatched. This CDR3 spans 15 amino acids. Germline V CDR1 and CDR2: PRHDT, FYEKMQ (reference sequence). The CDR3 sequence: CASSPRSGGSYEQYF. The CDR3 DNA reads TGTGCCAGCAGCCCCCGTAGCGGGGGATCCTACGAGCAGTACTTC.

The gene calls are TRBV18 and TRBJ1-5; 9 bases are a match to TRBD1. The CDR3 contains 13 residues. Looked up from germline, CDR1 is KGHSH and CDR2 is LQKENI. V gave up 6 bases and J gave up 8 bases; unmatched junction bases: 5. The CDR3 bases are TGTGCCAGCTCCGCGACAGGGGGAGAGCCCCAGCATTTT. Encoded protein: CASSATGGEPQHF.

V is TRBV2 and J is TRBJ2-1; 9 bases agree with TRBD2. The CDR3 spans 15 residues. With V trimmed by 6 bases and J by 6 bases, 9 bases remained unmatched. Germline CDR1 and CDR2: SNHLY and FYNNEI. CDR3 DNA sequence: TGTGCCAGCAGGGGGGGGACTAGCCTCCGCAATGAGCAGTTCTTC. It yields the protein CASRGGTSLRNEQFF.

The chain joins TRBV18 to TRBJ2-3, with a tentative D call TRBD2 (6 bases). Germline values: CDR1 KGHSH, CDR2 LQKENI. Trimming left V 5 bases short and J 4 bases short, with 7 bases between. The CDR3 sequence is 12 residues long. CDR3 DNA sequence: TGTGCCAGCTCAGGGGGGTCAGATACGCAGTATTTT. It yields the protein CASSGGSDTQYF.

J is TRBJ1-1 and V is TRBV5-1; the D gene is possibly TRBD1 (5 bases). This CDR3 has 14 amino acids. CDR1 SGHRS and CDR2 YFSETQ come from the germline V gene. V was trimmed by 3 bases and J by 3 bases, leaving 12 bases between them. CDR3 sequence (DNA): TGCGCCAGCAGCTGGCAGGGATTGGACACTGAAGCTTTCTTT. Protein sequence: CASSWQGLDTEAFF.